This T cell receptor (beta chain) was sequenced for a study of T cells in Graves' hyperthyroidism and ophthalmopathy. Study details: Peripheral blood was taken when the disease was first diagnosed, before any treatment began. The study's findings and limits: Ophthalmopathy was model-predicted a median roughly 6.2 months pre-onset. Within blood appeared most thyroid clonotypes that had expanded above 0.001.

Amplification yielded TCR beta CDR3 regions, with RNA transcripts as the source. When the TCR CDR3 underwent first-round RT-PCR, the HTBI primer set was used. A single record per CDR3 protein comes from TCRdb applying MiXCR to the multiplex PCR reads. The profile shows a few hundred thousand distinct CDR3 sequences, 15% to 20% of them singletons. This clonotype has just a few counts. Its antigen is currently unknown. The hyperthyroidism patients had all been newly diagnosed, and their disease duration was under 2 months. Their ages ranged from 18 to 65 years. The V end lost 2 bases, the J end lost 6 bases, and 10 bases lay between the germline ends. The CDR3 runs 14 residues.

The sample consisted of blood. The V gene is TRBV12-3 or TRBV12-4, the J gene TRBJ1-4; D not certain. This clonotype originated in a woman aged 50 to 60 with Graves' hyperthyroidism. The CDR3 DNA sequence: TGTGCCAGCAGTTTATCCAGCTCCCATGAAAAACTGTTTTTT. This encodes CASSLSSSHEKLFF.